Listed here are 6 T cell receptor beta chains from one sample, sequenced in a study of shared clonotypes between healthy human individuals. Here immunoSEQ multiplex PCR was the method, and the copy in TCRdb shows in-frame clones only, minus some. Of about 690,000 clones in the sample, 90% were seen once. Sequenced material: memory CD8+ T cells from PBMCs. Subset meaning: CD45RO+ cells pooled with CCR7-negative TemRA cells. The receptors shown here come from a man aged 18-30 years in good health. Some clones in this sample may be carry-over from other donors' samples.

This chain connects TRBV23-1 to TRBJ2-2, with TRBD2 as a possible D gene (6 bases). Being an ORF, TRBV23-1 has a function that is uncertain. This CDR3 region has 19 residues. V gave up 0 bases and J gave up 1 base, with 18 bases separating them. The CDR3 DNA reads TGCGCCAGCAGTCAATCTTTTTATGGAGGGAAGAAGAACACCGGGGAGCTGTTTTTT. It is translated as CASSQSFYGGKKNTGELFF.

The chain uses TRBV7-9 and TRBJ2-7; D remains unclear. CDR1 and CDR2 (germline): SEHNR, FQNEAQ (reference sequence). The germline V and J ends were trimmed by 7 bases and 6 bases, with 10 bases remaining between them. CDR3 size: 11 residues. The CDR3 spells CASNTGGEQYF. CDR3 bases: TGTGCCAGCAATACCGGCGGCGAGCAGTACTTC.

This chain uses TRBV5-1 with TRBJ2-3, with 13 positions matching TRBD2. Germline CDR1 is SGHRS and CDR2 is YFSETQ. CDR3 size: 16 residues. Trimming cost V 4 bases and J 4 bases; bases outside gene matches: 6. In DNA form, the CDR3 reads TGCGCCAGCAGCGGGACTAGCGGGATCTATTCAGATACGCAGTATTTT. As protein: CASSGTSGIYSDTQYF.

This clone was seen just once. The chain links TRBV7-9 to TRBJ2-1; 10 bases are shared with TRBD1. Germline V CDR1 and CDR2: SEHNR, FQNEAQ (reference sequence). V gave up 1 base and J gave up 7 bases; unmatched junction bases: 4. The length of the CDR3 is 15 residues. In nucleotides, the CDR3 is TGTGCCAGCAGCTTAGGACAGGGGGCGGTTAATGAGCAGTTCTTC. Residues: CASSLGQGAVNEQFF.

Concerning this clone: The sample carries other DNA sequences with the same CDR3. This sequence joins TRBV30 and TRBJ2-5; a weak D match, TRBD2 (5 bases). The end of the DNA fits TRBJ2-7 better, so the J call may be wrong. Germline V gene lookup returns CDR1 GTSNPN and CDR2 SVGIG (reference sequence). CDR3 length: 11 residues. CDR3 protein: CAWLSGYEQYF. In nucleotides, the CDR3 is TGTGCCTGGTTGAGCGGCTACGAGCAGTACTTC.

J is TRBJ2-7 and V is TRBV14, with no clear D. The CDR3 is 16 residues long. Germline CDR1 is SGHDN and CDR2 is FVKESK. V dropped 1 base and J dropped 4 bases, with 17 bases sitting between them. DNA of the CDR3: TGTGCCAGCAGCCAAGCCGACGGCGCTCAACGGTACGAGCAGTACTTC. Translating gives CASSQADGAQRYEQYF.